The entry below describes one TCR beta chain. The antigen is undetermined. V was trimmed by 5 bases and J by 1 base, leaving 5 bases between them. The CDR3 spans 11 residues. The V gene's germline CDR1 is GTSNPN and CDR2 SVGIG (reference sequence). This specimen belongs to a study of shared clonotypes between healthy human individuals. Turning to the study itself: CD4 naive and CD4 memory each took three plates per donor, while CD8 naive took two and CD8 memory one.

Sequenced by immunoSEQ multiplex PCR; TCRdb stores in-frame clones only, minus some. The table has roughly 2.5 million clones, more than 90% seen once. Donors comprised only Caucasian adults living in Nashville, Tennessee. The authors divided CD4+ cells into CD45RA+ naive and CD45RA-negative memory subsets. Findings and caveats of the study: Of the naive CD4 clonotypes, approximately 5% were shared across a few donors.

Material: naive CD4+ T cells sorted from blood. Stated subset: CD45RA+ positively selected. The source of this sequence is a man in his late teens or twenties in good health. The rearrangement uses TRBV30 and TRBJ2-5; D may be TRBD1 (5 bases). DNA for the CDR3: TGTGCCTGGGGGGCCCAAGAGACCCAGTACTTC. As protein: CAWGAQETQYF. Full variable domain (missing parts from reference TRBV30 and TRBJ2-5): SQTIHQWPATLVQPVGSPLSLECTVEGTSNPNLYWYRQAAGRGLQLLFYSVGIGQISSEVPQNLSASRPQDRQFILSSKKLLLSDSGFYLCAWGAQETQYFGPGTRLLVL.